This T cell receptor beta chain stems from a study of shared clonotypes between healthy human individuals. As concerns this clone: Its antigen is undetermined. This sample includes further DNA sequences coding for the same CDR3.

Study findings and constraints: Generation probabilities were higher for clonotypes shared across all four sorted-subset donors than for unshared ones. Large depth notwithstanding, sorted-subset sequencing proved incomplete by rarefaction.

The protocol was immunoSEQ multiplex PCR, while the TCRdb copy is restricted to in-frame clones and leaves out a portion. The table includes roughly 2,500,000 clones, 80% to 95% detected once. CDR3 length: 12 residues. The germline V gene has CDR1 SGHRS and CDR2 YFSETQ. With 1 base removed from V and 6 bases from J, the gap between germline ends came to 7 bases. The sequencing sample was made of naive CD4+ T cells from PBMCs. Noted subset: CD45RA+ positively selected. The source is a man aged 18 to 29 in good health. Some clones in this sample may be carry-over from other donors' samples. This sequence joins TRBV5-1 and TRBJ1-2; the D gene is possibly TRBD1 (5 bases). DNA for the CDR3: TGCGCCAGCAGCTTGCAGGGAGATGGCTACACCTTC. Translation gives CASSLQGDGYTF.